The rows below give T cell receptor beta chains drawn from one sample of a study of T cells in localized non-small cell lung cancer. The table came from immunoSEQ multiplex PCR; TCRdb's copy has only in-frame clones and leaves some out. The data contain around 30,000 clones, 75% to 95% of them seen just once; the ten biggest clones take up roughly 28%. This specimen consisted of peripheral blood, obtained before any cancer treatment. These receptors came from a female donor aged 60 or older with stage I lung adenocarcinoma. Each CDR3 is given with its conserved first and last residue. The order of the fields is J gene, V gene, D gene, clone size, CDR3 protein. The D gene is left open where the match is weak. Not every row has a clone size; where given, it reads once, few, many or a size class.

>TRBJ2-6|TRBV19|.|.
CASSIGVLRGFSGANVLTF
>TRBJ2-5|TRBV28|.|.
CASSLEETQYF
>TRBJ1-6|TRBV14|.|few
CASSKQHNSPLHF
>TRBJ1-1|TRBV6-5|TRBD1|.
CASSRIGQENTEAFF
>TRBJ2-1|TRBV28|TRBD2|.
CASSGEREGSYNEQFF
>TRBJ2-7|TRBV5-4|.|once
CASSENLWGRVEQYF
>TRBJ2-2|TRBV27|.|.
CASKGSGELFF
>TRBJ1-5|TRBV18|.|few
CASSPTGGQPQHF
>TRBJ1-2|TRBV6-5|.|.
CASTSPTETYGYTF
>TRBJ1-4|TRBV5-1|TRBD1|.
CASSPRQQGLREKLFF
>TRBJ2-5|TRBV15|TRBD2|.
CATSSKLAGEETQYF
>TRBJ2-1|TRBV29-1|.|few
CSVEDSGAATGNEQFF
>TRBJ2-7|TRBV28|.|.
CATQKNYEQYF
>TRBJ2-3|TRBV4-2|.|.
CASSQVGSGSRPDTQYF
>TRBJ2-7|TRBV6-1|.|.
CASRLDSSYEQYF
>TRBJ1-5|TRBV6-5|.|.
CASFPGPNQPQHF
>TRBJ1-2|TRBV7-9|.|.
CASSSAGSLPDYTF